This T cell receptor beta chain was recovered during a study of cytomegalovirus exposure and HLA in healthy donors. The germline CDR1 and CDR2 sequences are SEHNR and FQNEAQ (reference sequence). This CDR3 is 15 amino acids long. V was pared by 5 bases and J by 0 bases, with 13 bases between. Unrecorded immune exposures were likely, despite nominal health at sampling. The primer mix had 60 Vbeta and 13 Jbeta primers. Assay: immunoSEQ multiplex PCR; the TCRdb copy retains only in-frame clones and omits some. The sample lists some 200,000 clones, around 74% seen once, with under 2% in the top ten. The source is a girl between 5 and 17 years old in good health and CMV-seropositive. The chain joins TRBV7-9 to TRBJ1-1; D gene unclear. Sequenced input: PBMCs. CDR3: CASSLETPVNTEAFF. CDR3 coding DNA: TGTGCCAGCAGCCTAGAAACCCCGGTGAACACTGAAGCTTTCTTT.